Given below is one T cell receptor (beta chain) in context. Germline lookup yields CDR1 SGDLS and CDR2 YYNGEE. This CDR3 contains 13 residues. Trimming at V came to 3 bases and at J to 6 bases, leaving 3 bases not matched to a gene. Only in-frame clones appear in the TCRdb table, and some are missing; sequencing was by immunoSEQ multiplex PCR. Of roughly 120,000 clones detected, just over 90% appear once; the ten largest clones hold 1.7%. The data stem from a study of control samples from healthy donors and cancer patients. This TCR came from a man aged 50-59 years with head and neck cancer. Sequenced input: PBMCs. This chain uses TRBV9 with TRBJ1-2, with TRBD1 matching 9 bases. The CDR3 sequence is CASSAQGAHGYTF. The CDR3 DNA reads TGTGCCAGCAGCGCACAGGGGGCACATGGCTACACCTTC.